The 27 T cell receptor beta chains below were found in one sample sequenced in a study of Graves' ophthalmopathy and Graves' hyperthyroidism. Amplified material comprised TCR beta CDR3 regions derived from RNA transcripts. The library came from an HTBI-primed first-round RT-PCR and a second-round multiplex PCR. One entry per CDR3 protein results from TCRdb running MiXCR on the multiplex PCR reads. Seen here are over a million distinct CDR3 sequences, around a third observed once, and the top ten hold over 8.5%. Source material: peripheral blood or thyroid tissue (not recorded which). All receptors derive from an adult man with Graves' hyperthyroidism.

This clonotype was counted ten times or more. This rearrangement joins TRBV10-3 to TRBJ1-4; unclear D gene. The CDR3 is made up of 14 amino acids. Trimming left V 4 bases short and J 0 bases short, with 6 bases between. The V gene's germline CDR1 is ENHRY and CDR2 SYGVKD. This chain's CDR3 is CAISGAATNEKLFF. Here the CDR3 DNA reads TGTGCCATCAGTGGGGCAGCAACTAATGAAAAACTGTTTTTT.

Here the CDR3 reads CASRGKPGLAGSTEQYF. The CDR3 nucleotides are TGTGCCAGCAGGGGGAAACCGGGACTAGCGGGATCCACCGAGCAGTACTTC. The chain carries TRBV7-9 and TRBJ2-7, with TRBD2 matching 13 bases. CDR3 size: 17 residues. Per the germline V gene, CDR1 is SEHNR and CDR2 is FQNEAQ (reference sequence). J was trimmed by 6 bases and V by 6 bases; bases with no gene match: 14.

The V and J genes are TRBV2 and TRBJ1-1, with D perhaps matching TRBD1 (5 bases). The germline gives CDR1 SNHLY, CDR2 FYNNEI. CDR3 length equals 12 residues. Trimming removed 8 bases at V and 4 bases at J, with 11 bases between. The DNA of the CDR3 is TGTGCCAGCCGCAGGGAGCCCACTGAAGCTTTCTTT. It translates to CASRREPTEAFF.

The chain combines TRBV30 with TRBJ1-5; D remains ambiguous. Germline V CDR1 and CDR2: GTSNPN, SVGIG (reference sequence). The CDR3 loop spans 13 amino acids. Trimming removed 6 bases from V and 2 bases from J, with 11 bases in between. The CDR3 loop is CACEKQGNQPQHF. The CDR3 nucleotides read TGTGCCTGCGAAAAACAAGGCAATCAGCCCCAGCATTTT.

This clonotype was counted at least ten times. The V and J genes are TRBV7-9 and TRBJ1-4, with TRBD1 as a possible D gene (5 bases). The CDR3 loop spans 14 amino acids. Per the germline V gene, CDR1 is SEHNR and CDR2 is FQNEAQ (reference sequence). Trimming shortened V by 5 bases and J by 0 bases, and 7 bases separated the two germline ends. In nucleotides, the CDR3 is TGTGCCAGCAGCCAGACAGCAACTAATGAAAAACTGTTTTTT. This codes for CASSQTATNEKLFF.

Concerning this clonotype: A far larger clone differs by one base, so this is likely a read error. The V gene is TRBV6-5, the J gene TRBJ1-3; the D gene is possibly TRBD1 (5 bases). CDR1 MNHEY and CDR2 SVGAGI come from the germline V gene. The CDR3 length is 13 residues. V was trimmed by 5 bases and J by 2 bases, leaving 7 bases between them. CDR3 bases: TGTGCCAGCAGTCGGGACCCTGGAAACACCATATATTTT. Protein sequence: CASSRDPGNTIYF.

The chain employs TRBV19 and TRBJ2-7; 8 bases fit TRBD2. Germline V gene sequence: CDR1 LNHDA, CDR2 SQIVND (reference sequence). This CDR3 has 15 residues. The ends lost 3 bases at V and 5 bases at J; junction bases unmatched: 9. CDR3 sequence reads: CASSMWREESHEQYF. The CDR3 DNA sequence: TGTGCCAGTAGTATGTGGCGGGAGGAATCCCACGAGCAGTACTTC.

V usage is TRBV7-2 and J usage is TRBJ2-5; D is undetermined. Germline CDR1 reads SGHTA; CDR2 reads FQGNSA. V was shortened by 8 bases and J by 4 bases, with 26 bases between the two germline ends. The CDR3 has 17 amino acids. This chain's CDR3 is CASSPPSSRLPSETQYF. CDR3 sequence (DNA): TGTGCCAGCTCACCACCTTCATCCAGATTGCCCTCAGAGACCCAGTACTTC.

V usage is TRBV12-3 or TRBV12-4 and J usage is TRBJ1-4; D is perhaps TRBD1 (6 bases). The CDR3 covers 15 residues. The germline V and J ends were trimmed by 5 bases and 0 bases, with 10 bases remaining between them. The chain's CDR3 is CASSTWTATNEKLFF. The CDR3 DNA follows: TGTGCCAGCAGTACCTGGACAGCAACTAATGAAAAACTGTTTTTT.

This clonotype was recorded at least ten times. The rearrangement links TRBV20-1 to TRBJ2-5; possible D gene TRBD2, 6 bases. Trimming took 3 bases from V and 0 from J, leaving 14 bases between them. The CDR3 is made up of 15 amino acids. CDR1 is DFQATT, CDR2 SNEGSKA, per germline (reference sequence). CDR3 sequence reads: CSARVRDWYQETQYF. The CDR3 DNA reads as TGCAGTGCTAGGGTCCGGGACTGGTACCAAGAGACCCAGTACTTC.

This clonotype was seen only a few times. The chain joins TRBV2 to TRBJ1-2; D not resolved. The CDR3 has 14 residues. V was shortened by 5 bases and J by 5 bases, with 15 bases between the two germline ends. From germline, CDR1 is SNHLY and CDR2 FYNNEI. As DNA, the CDR3 is TGTGCCAGCAGTTACTCGGCCACATTTTATGGCTACACCTTC. This encodes CASSYSATFYGYTF.

A single count supports this clonotype. The chain has TRBV7-9 and TRBJ2-7, with D unclear. Between the trimmed V and J ends, which lost 5 bases and 5 bases, there was a span of 10 bases. The CDR3 is 12 residues long. Germline loops: CDR1 SEHNR, CDR2 FQNEAQ (reference sequence). The DNA for the CDR3 is TGTGCCAGCAGCATTACCATAAACGAGCAGTACTTC. Protein product: CASSITINEQYF.

As regards this clonotype: Being one base from a much bigger clone, this may be a read error. This chain links TRBV20-1 with TRBJ2-7; 8 positions agree with TRBD1. The germline V gene has CDR1 DFQATT and CDR2 SNEGSKA (reference sequence). The CDR3 has 13 amino acids. CDR3 amino acids: CSARVNRGYDQYF. The CDR3 region has the DNA TGCAGTGCTAGAGTGAACAGGGGGTACGATCAGTACTTC.

This clonotype was counted at least ten times. The V call is TRBV7-2, the J call TRBJ2-7; no clear D gene. The CDR3 covers 12 residues. Trimming took off 6 bases at V and 1 base at J, with 7 bases between the two ends. The germline gives CDR1 SGHTA, CDR2 FQGNSA. The CDR3 protein is CASRAVSYEQYF. CDR3 nucleotides: TGTGCCAGCAGGGCGGTTTCCTACGAGCAGTACTTC.

This clonotype was picked up many times. CDR3: CSVEDSGRRTEAFF. In nucleotides, the CDR3 is TGCAGCGTTGAAGATTCCGGGAGACGCACTGAAGCTTTCTTT. This rearrangement joins TRBV29-1 to TRBJ1-1, with D unresolved. The length of the CDR3 is 14 residues. Germline V lookup: CDR1 SQVTM, CDR2 ANQGSEA. Between the trimmed V and J ends, which lost 0 bases and 4 bases, there was a span of 12 bases.

The chain carries TRBV24-1 and TRBJ1-2; D ambiguous. V lost 3 bases, J lost 8 bases, and 6 bases lay in between. The CDR3 totals 11 residues. CDR1 is KGHDR and CDR2 is SFDVKD in the germline V gene. The DNA of the CDR3 is TGTGCCACCAGTGATCCGTGGGGCTACACCTTC. It translates to CATSDPWGYTF.

This clonotype turned up a few times. The V gene is TRBV6-6, the J gene TRBJ1-6; TRBD1 aligns across 8 bases. Per the germline V gene, CDR1 is MNHNY and CDR2 is SVGAGI (reference sequence). CDR3 length equals 16 residues. V shed 5 bases and J 6 bases; nucleotides not matched to a gene: 9. In DNA form, the CDR3 reads TGTGCCAGCAGTGAGTACAGGGGGAATCGTAATTCACCCCTCCACTTT. Translated: CASSEYRGNRNSPLHF.

This clonotype was found once. One end of the junction fails to match germline, which may point to a read error. The chain uses TRBV10-2 and TRBJ1-6; no reliable D call. The germline gives CDR1 WSHSY, CDR2 SAAADI. This CDR3 comprises 12 residues. DNA of the CDR3: TGCGCCGGCAGTGTAGGGTATTCACCACTCCACTTT. Translating it yields CAGSVGYSPLHF.

This chain connects TRBV7-9 to TRBJ1-1; TRBD1 aligns across 7 bases. J gave up 9 bases and V 1 base, and 11 bases lay outside the gene matches. CDR3 length equals 15 residues. Per the germline V gene, CDR1 is SEHNR and CDR2 is FQNEAQ (reference sequence). The CDR3 sequence is CASSLDQGGRKKAFF. The CDR3 nucleotides are TGTGCCAGCAGCTTAGATCAGGGGGGAAGGAAGAAAGCTTTCTTT.

This clonotype was seen ten or more times. V and J are TRBV7-7 and TRBJ2-2, with D hard to call. This CDR3 contains 15 residues. Germline-derived CDR1 and CDR2 are SSHAT and FNYEAQ (reference sequence). V was cut by 5 bases and J by 0 bases, with 10 bases left in between. CDR3: CASSHDIANTGELFF. CDR3 nucleotide sequence: TGTGCCAGCAGCCACGACATCGCGAACACCGGGGAGCTGTTTTTT.

For this clonotype: One end of the junction is discordant with germline, which a read error may explain. This chain connects TRBV11-2 to TRBJ2-7; D is possibly TRBD2 (6 bases). Germline V gene sequence: CDR1 SGHAT, CDR2 FQNNGV. The CDR3 has 16 amino acids. The CDR3 region is CASSLDYTGRGYEQYF. CDR3 nucleotides: TGTGCCAGCAGCCTAGACTACACCGGGAGAGGGTACGAGCAGTACTTC.

With regard to this clonotype: This is likely a read error, given that the CDR3 carries no conserved phenylalanine or tryptophan at its end. The chain couples TRBV29-1 to TRBJ1-1; D is possibly TRBD1 (5 bases). V lost 6 bases and J 5 bases, leaving 13 bases between the germline ends. CDR3 size: 12 residues. From germline, CDR1 is SQVTM and CDR2 ANQGSEA. The CDR3 reads CSVAGTYTEAFL. CDR3 nucleotide sequence: TGCAGCGTAGCCGGGACTTATACTGAAGCTTTCTTA.

This clonotype has ten or more counts. The rearrangement links TRBV20-1 to TRBJ2-5; D call uncertain. Germline V gene data show CDR1 as DFQATT and CDR2 as SNEGSKA (reference sequence). The CDR3 covers 13 residues. Trimming removed 3 bases at V and 4 bases at J, with 12 bases between. CDR3: CSASHDWLETQYF. As DNA, the CDR3 is TGCAGTGCTAGTCACGACTGGTTAGAGACCCAGTACTTC.

This clonotype has a handful of counts. The V and J genes are TRBV25-1 and TRBJ1-4; 9 bases match TRBD1. This CDR3 contains 14 residues. Per germline, CDR1 MGHDK and CDR2 SYGVNS. The V segment lost 6 bases and the J segment 7 bases; nucleotides outside the gene matches: 6. For the CDR3, the DNA is TGTGCCAGCAGCGATACAGGGGGCTCTGAAAAACTGTTTTTT. It translates to CASSDTGGSEKLFF.

This clonotype showed up just a few times. The chain joins TRBV3-1 to TRBJ1-6; D is uncertain. Deletions cut 1 base from V and 10 bases from J, with 8 bases between. CDR1 is LGHDT and CDR2 is YNNKEL in the germline V gene (reference sequence). This CDR3 region has 13 residues. This CDR3 reads CASSQGHLSPLHF. DNA of the CDR3: TGTGCCAGCAGCCAAGGTCACCTCTCACCCCTCCACTTT.

V and J are TRBV19 and TRBJ1-4; no reliable D call. The V gene's germline CDR1 is LNHDA and CDR2 SQIVND (reference sequence). V dropped 10 bases and J dropped 7 bases, with 16 bases sitting between them. The CDR3 consists of 13 residues. CDR3 sequence (DNA): TGTGCCACCGTCAAATCTCCAGGTGAAAAACTGTTTTTT. Its translation is CATVKSPGEKLFF.

This clonotype was seen a handful of times. V and J are TRBV29-1 and TRBJ2-5, with D perhaps TRBD2 (5 bases). Germline V lookup: CDR1 SQVTM, CDR2 ANQGSEA. The V and J ends lost 6 bases and 4 bases respectively, with 15 bases between them. The CDR3 extends over 13 amino acids. The CDR3 nucleotides are TGCAGCGTAACTTCGTCTAGCAGAGAGACCCAGTACTTC. Amino acid sequence: CSVTSSSRETQYF.